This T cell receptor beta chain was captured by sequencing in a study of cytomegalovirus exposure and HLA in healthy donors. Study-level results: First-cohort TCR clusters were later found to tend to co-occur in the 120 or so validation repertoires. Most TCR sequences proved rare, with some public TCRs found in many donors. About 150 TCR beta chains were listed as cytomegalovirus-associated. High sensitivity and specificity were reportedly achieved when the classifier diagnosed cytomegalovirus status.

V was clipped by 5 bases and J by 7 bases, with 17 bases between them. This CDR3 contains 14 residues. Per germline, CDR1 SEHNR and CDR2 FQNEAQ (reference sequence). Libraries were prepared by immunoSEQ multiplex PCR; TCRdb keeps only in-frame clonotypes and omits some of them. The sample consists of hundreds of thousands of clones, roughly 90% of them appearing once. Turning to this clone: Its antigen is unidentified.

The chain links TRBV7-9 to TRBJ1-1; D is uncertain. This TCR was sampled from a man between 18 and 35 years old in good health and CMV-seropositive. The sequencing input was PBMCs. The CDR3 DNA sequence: TGTGCCAGCAGCCCCTTCCAACGGTATGGTGAAGCTTTCTTT. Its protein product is CASSPFQRYGEAFF.